These 2 T cell receptor beta chains originate from one sample sequenced in a study of cytomegalovirus exposure and HLA in healthy donors. Primers for the PCR totalled 60 Vbeta and 13 Jbeta. Assay: immunoSEQ multiplex PCR; the TCRdb copy retains only in-frame clones and omits some. The table lists under 150,000 clones, over 75% of them singletons. The sequenced sample was PBMCs. These receptors originate from a woman younger than 35 in good health and CMV-seronegative.

The V gene is TRBV2, the J gene TRBJ1-5; D unresolved. CDR3 length: 16 residues. The germline V gene encodes CDR1 SNHLY and CDR2 FYNNEI. Between the trimmed V and J ends, which lost 3 bases and 4 bases, there was a span of 16 bases. CDR3 in amino acids: CASSDSLTRSNQPQHF. The CDR3 bases are TGTGCCAGCAGTGATAGTCTGACAAGGTCAAATCAGCCCCAGCATTTT. Full variable domain (missing parts from reference TRBV2 and TRBJ1-5): EPEVTQTPSHQVTQMGQEVILRCVPISNHLYFYWYRQILGQKVEFLVSFYNNEISEKSEIFDDQFSVERPDGSNFTLKIRSTKLEDSAMYFCASSDSLTRSNQPQHFGDGTRLSIL.

This clone was observed a few times. V and J are TRBV5-1 and TRBJ1-1; 7 nucleotides agree with TRBD1. Germline V gene sequence: CDR1 SGHRS, CDR2 YFSETQ. The CDR3 consists of 18 residues. With 4 bases clipped from V and 0 bases from J, the junction kept 15 bases outside the gene matches. CDR3 nucleotides: TGCGCCAGCAGCACAAAGACAGGGTCCCCCCTGGTGAACACTGAAGCTTTCTTT. It translates to CASSTKTGSPLVNTEAFF.